The sequence of this T cell receptor beta chain was determined in a study of Graves' ophthalmopathy and Graves' hyperthyroidism. Each diagnosis was determined on the basis of clinical symptoms, serum thyroxine, TRAb, thyroid ultrasound and orbital computed tomography. Per the germline V gene, CDR1 is SGHAT and CDR2 is FQNNGV. V was shortened by 4 bases and J by 8 bases, with 14 bases between the two germline ends. The CDR3 length is 13 residues. RNA served as the template for amplifying TCR beta CDR3 regions. The library came from an HTBI-primed first-round RT-PCR and a second-round multiplex PCR. A single record per CDR3 protein comes from TCRdb applying MiXCR to the multiplex PCR reads. The table shows 150,000 or so distinct CDR3 sequences, with roughly two fifths occurring only once.

This TCR was sampled from a man under 40 with Graves' ophthalmopathy. The material sequenced was peripheral blood. The chain has TRBV11-2 and TRBJ1-2; weak D call: TRBD1 (6 bases). The chain's CDR3 is CASSSGDASGYTF. CDR3 DNA sequence: TGTGCCAGCAGCTCAGGGGATGCTTCCGGCTACACCTTC.